This TCR beta chain was sequenced for a study of molecular identifiers for immune sequencing clone quantification. MiXCR, applied by TCRdb to the PCR reads, yields one record per CDR3 protein. This sample has approximately 680,000 distinct CDR3 sequences; roughly 23% occur once, and the top ten carry 0.6% to 0.9%. This clonotype showed up many times. The CDR3 runs to 12 residues. From germline, CDR1 is ENHRY and CDR2 SYGVKD. Trimming removed 5 bases from V and 2 bases from J, with 7 bases in between. The J gene is TRBJ2-7, the V gene TRBV10-3; D gene unclear. The clonotype originates from a human donor in good health. Some libraries in this study had Jurkat cell RNA spiked in. The sequenced sample consisted of naive CD8+ T cells from blood, with Jurkat cell RNA spiked in. Subset described: FACS-sorted CD8+CD4-CCR7+CD45RA+ naive T cells. The CDR3 reads CAISPEPYEQYF. CDR3 in DNA: TGTGCCATCAGTCCTGAACCCTACGAGCAGTACTTC.